This T cell receptor (beta chain) was captured in a study of cytomegalovirus exposure and HLA in healthy donors. Study-wide findings and caveats: There were some public TCRs occurring in many donors, but most TCR sequences were rare. 150 or so TCR beta chains were listed as cytomegalovirus-associated.

PCR used 60 Vbeta primers and 13 Jbeta primers. Clones were read by immunoSEQ multiplex PCR, and TCRdb kept only the in-frame ones, dropping some. The table shows 90,000 or so clones, with just under 70% occurring only once. Concerning this clone itself: Its cognate antigen is unknown.

The CDR3 runs to 13 residues. V was shortened by 4 bases and J by 4 bases, with 10 bases between the two germline ends. From germline, CDR1 is SEHNR and CDR2 FQNEAQ (reference sequence). The source is a man aged 45-60 years in good health and CMV-seronegative. The chain employs TRBV7-9 and TRBJ2-5; a possible D gene is TRBD2 (6 bases). Sequenced: PBMCs. CDR3 coding DNA: TGTGCCAGCAGCTCCTCCGGGGGAGAGACCCAGTACTTC. This gives the protein CASSSSGGETQYF.